These T cell receptor beta chains were read from a single sample in a study of regulatory T cells in long-lasting Graves disease. TCRdb re-derived calls from the multiplex PCR reads in MiXCR, one entry per CDR3 protein. The sample has over 450,000 distinct CDR3 sequences; 12% are singletons. The sample also formed part of further work on T cells in Graves' hyperthyroidism and ophthalmopathy.

Here the sequenced sample was peripheral blood mononuclear cells (PBMCs), taken at new diagnosis, from a patient treated with antithyroid drugs. The receptors derive from a woman aged 25 to 39 with Graves disease. Both conserved end residues are part of each CDR3. A D gene is named only where the DNA matches it firmly. Some rows have no size entry. The others give once, few or many, or a class for an expanded clone.

few	TRBD1	TRBV7-3	TRBJ1-1	TGTGCCAGCAGCCAGGGGGAGGTGAGGGGCACTGAAGCTTTCTTT	CASSQGEVRGTEAFF
many	TRBD1	TRBV18	TRBJ1-1	TGTGCCAGCTCACCAGGACAGGCCCAAGGGATGGCTTTCTTT	CASSPGQAQGMAFF
many	TRBD1	TRBV6-1	TRBJ2-7	TGTGCCAGCAGTCGCGGACAGGGCTACGAGCAGTACTTC	CASSRGQGYEQYF
.	TRBD2	TRBV3-1	TRBJ2-1	TGTGCCAGCACCCGACTAGCGGCCTACAATGAGCAGTTCTTC	CASTRLAAYNEQFF
many	.	TRBV2	TRBJ1-4	TGTGCCAGCGGGCCTTCTTCGGGGGAAAAACTGTTTTTT	CASGPSSGEKLFF
many	TRBD2	TRBV11-3	TRBJ2-1	TGTGCCAGCAGCCCAGGACTAGCGGGAGTGGGCTCCTACAATGAGCAGTTCTTC	CASSPGLAGVGSYNEQFF
few	TRBD2	TRBV7-2	TRBJ2-5	TGTGCCAGCAGCTCGGGACTATTGATAGAGACCCAGTACTTC	CASSSGLLIETQYF
many	.	TRBV13	TRBJ1-2	TGTGCCAGCAGCTTAGCACGAAATGGCTACACCTTC	CASSLARNGYTF
.	.	TRBV28	TRBJ2-5	TGTGCCAGCAGTTCAGAGCCCGAAGAGACCCAGTACTTC	CASSSEPEETQYF
many	TRBD1	TRBV5-1	TRBJ1-1	TGCGCCAGCAGCTTGGTGGTCAGGGGGCGGGCTGAAGCTTTCTTT	CASSLVVRGRAEAFF
many	TRBD2	TRBV20-1	TRBJ2-7	TGCAGTGCCGAGCGGGAGGTCTCCTACGAGCAGTACTTC	CSAEREVSYEQYF
.	TRBD2	TRBV7-9	TRBJ2-1	TGTGCCAGCAGACGACTAGCGGGTGCTTTTGATGAGCAGTTCTTC	CASRRLAGAFDEQFF
many	.	TRBV27	TRBJ2-1	TGTGCCAGCAGTCCCTCGGGGAAAAATGAGCAGTTCTTC	CASSPSGKNEQFF
.	.	TRBV6-2/TRBV6-3	TRBJ2-1	TGTGCCAGCAGGAATAATGAGCAGTTCTTC	CASRNNEQFF
many	.	TRBV6-1	TRBJ1-5	TGTGCCAGCAGTCGAGCAGGGGTCAATCAGCCCCAGCATTTT	CASSRAGVNQPQHF
few	.	TRBV4-3	TRBJ2-5	TGCGCCAGCAGCCAACTTCCGGCGGGATATGGCCAAGAGACCCAGTACTTC	CASSQLPAGYGQETQYF
.	.	TRBV10-3	TRBJ2-3	TGTGCCATCAGTGAGTGGGTTACAGATACGCAGTATTTT	CAISEWVTDTQYF
many	TRBD2	TRBV27	TRBJ2-3	TGTGCCAGCAGTTTTGGCGGGAGTGGAGATACGCAGTATTTT	CASSFGGSGDTQYF
.	TRBD1	TRBV6-2/TRBV6-3	TRBJ2-3	TGTGCCAGCAGTGACAGGGGGCCCGCAGATACGCAGTATTTT	CASSDRGPADTQYF
many	TRBD2	TRBV24-1	TRBJ2-5	TGTGCCACCAGTGAGCCGGGACTAGCGACCGAAGAGACCCAGTACTTC	CATSEPGLATEETQYF
many	.	TRBV12-3/TRBV12-4	TRBJ1-4	TGTGCCAGCAGTTTTTCCGACATCCGGAAACTGTTTTTT	CASSFSDIRKLFF
many	.	TRBV7-2	TRBJ2-5	TGTGCCAGCAGTCCGAGTAAGGGCCGGGAGACCCAGTACTTC	CASSPSKGRETQYF
many	.	TRBV3-1	TRBJ2-7	TGTGCCAGCAGCCAAGTGCGGGGCACCTACGAGCAGTACTTC	CASSQVRGTYEQYF
.	TRBD2	TRBV5-8	TRBJ2-2	TGTGCCAGCAGCTTGTCGGCGGCTAGCGGGGCCGGGGAGCTGTTTTTT	CASSLSAASGAGELFF
many	.	TRBV9	TRBJ1-1	TGTGCCAGCAGCGTAGGCGTACACTTGGAAGCTTTCTTT	CASSVGVHLEAFF
many	.	TRBV30	TRBJ2-1	TGTGCCTGGAGCATACCGGGACAGCAGTTCTTC	CAWSIPGQQFF
many	.	TRBV6-5	TRBJ1-2	TGTGCCAGCAGTTACTCAGGGGGGAACTATGGCTACACCTTC	CASSYSGGNYGYTF
few	TRBD1	TRBV30	TRBJ1-5	TGTGCCTGGAGTGTGATAGGCAGGGGGCGCGGTCAGCCCCAGCATTTT	CAWSVIGRGRGQPQHF
many	.	TRBV11-2	TRBJ2-3	TGTGCCAGCAGGCCTACTAGTGCAGATACGCAGTATTTT	CASRPTSADTQYF
few	.	TRBV28	TRBJ1-5	TGTGCCAGCAGTTTTGCGGAGCCCCAGCATTTT	CASSFAEPQHF
few	TRBD2	TRBV9	TRBJ2-5	TGTGCCAGCAGCGGTCGGGGGAGGGCCGGGGAGACCCAGTACTTC	CASSGRGRAGETQYF
few	.	TRBV19	TRBJ2-5	TGTGCCAGTAGCCCGCGGTTAATCAAAGTGGAGACCCAGTACTTC	CASSPRLIKVETQYF
many	.	TRBV11-2	TRBJ1-1	TGTGCCAGCAGCTTAGACAGCGTGAACACTGAAGCTTTCTTT	CASSLDSVNTEAFF
few	.	TRBV7-9	TRBJ2-1	TGTGCCAGCAGCTTCTCCCTAGCGATTACGAGCTCCTACAATGAGCAGTTCTTC	CASSFSLAITSSYNEQFF
many	.	TRBV18	TRBJ2-1	TGTGCCAGCTCACCACAGTCAGGCTACAATGAGCAGTTCTTC	CASSPQSGYNEQFF
.	.	TRBV7-9	TRBJ1-1	TGTGCCAGCAGCTTCTCCGACGGCACTGAAGCTTTCTTT	CASSFSDGTEAFF
few	.	TRBV10-3	TRBJ2-1	TGTGCCATCAGAGGACTGTACAATGAGCAGTTCTTC	CAIRGLYNEQFF
many	.	TRBV7-2	TRBJ2-1	TGTGCCAGCAGCTTAGTGGCCGGAAGAAGGTACAATGAGCAGTTCTTC	CASSLVAGRRYNEQFF
few	.	TRBV19	TRBJ2-3	TGTGCCAGTAGTATGAGGTCAGATACGCAGTATTTT	CASSMRSDTQYF
many	.	TRBV12-3/TRBV12-4	TRBJ1-1	TGTGCCAGCAGTTTAGAAACAGGATCGAACACTGAAGCTTTCTTT	CASSLETGSNTEAFF